In its sample, the clone carrying this TCR beta chain was seen once. This sample was included in a study of control samples from healthy donors and cancer patients. The CDR3 has 17 residues. Looked up from germline, CDR1 is KGHSH and CDR2 is LQKENI. V was trimmed by 3 bases and J by 1 base, leaving 18 bases between them. Here immunoSEQ multiplex PCR was the method, and the copy in TCRdb shows in-frame clones only, minus some. This sample carries tens of thousands of clones, about 89% of them seen once, and the ten largest clones take roughly 6.9%. This receptor was identified in a man aged 50 to 59 in good health. V gene TRBV18 combines with J gene TRBJ1-1, with D uncertain. The sequenced sample was blood. The CDR3 spells CASSPIGERRGNTEAFF. CDR3 DNA: TGTGCCAGCTCACCTATCGGGGAGCGCCGGGGGAACACTGAAGCTTTCTTT.